Listed below are T cell receptor beta chains from one sample, sequenced in a study of CD8 T cells in ankylosing spondylitis. TCRdb reprocessed the 5' RACE reads with MiXCR, giving one entry per CDR3 protein. The repertoire holds 300,000 to 350,000 distinct CDR3 sequences, with around 21% as singletons. The sample consisted of blood, either unsorted or a sorted T cell fraction (not recorded which). These receptor sequences come from a female donor with ankylosing spondylitis or in good health (not recorded which). CDR3s include the opening cysteine and the closing phenylalanine or tryptophan. The D gene is left open where the match is weak. Size is omitted from some rows. Given values are once, few, many or a class for expanded clones.

cdr3_nt,cdr3_aa,v_call,d_call,clone_size,j_call
TGTGCCAGCAGTCCCCCCCGGGCGCTCTCCCGCCGCGAGAAGCAGTTCTTC,CASSPPRALSRREKQFF,TRBV6-2/TRBV6-3,-,few,TRBJ2-1
TGTGCCAGCAGCTTGGCAGCGCGCACAGATACGCAGTATTTT,CASSLAARTDTQYF,TRBV7-6,-,many,TRBJ2-3
TGCAGCGTTGAAGATCCCATAGGCGGGAGAATGGGGGACAATGAGCAGTTCTTC,CSVEDPIGGRMGDNEQFF,TRBV29-1,TRBD2,few,TRBJ2-1
TGCAGTGCTAGAAACAGCGCTACTTACGAGCAGTACTTC,CSARNSATYEQYF,TRBV20-1,-,many,TRBJ2-7
TGTGCCAGCACCGGAAGGACAGATAATGGGAGGAGCAATCAGCCCCAGCATTTT,CASTGRTDNGRSNQPQHF,TRBV6-1,-,few,TRBJ1-5
TGTGCCAGCAGTTTGATCGGGACACAGAACACTGAAGCTTTCTTT,CASSLIGTQNTEAFF,TRBV12-3/TRBV12-4,-,-,TRBJ1-1
TGCAGTGCTAGAGATTACGGGCCATATGGCTACACCTTC,CSARDYGPYGYTF,TRBV20-1,-,-,TRBJ1-2
TGTGCCAGCAGTGACTCGAGGGCCGGGGAGCTGTTTTTT,CASSDSRAGELFF,TRBV6-4,-,few,TRBJ2-2
TGTGCCAGCAGTACAAGCCCGGGACTAGCGGTTAGCACAGATACGCAGTATTTT,CASSTSPGLAVSTDTQYF,TRBV6-2/TRBV6-3,TRBD2,-,TRBJ2-3
TGTGCCAGCAGGGCGGGACTCGAAGTGATGCATGAGCAGTTCTTC,CASRAGLEVMHEQFF,TRBV6-2/TRBV6-3,-,-,TRBJ2-1
TGTGCCAGCAGTTACTCTCCAGGGGGCACCGGGGAGCTGTTTTTT,CASSYSPGGTGELFF,TRBV6-5,TRBD1,-,TRBJ2-2
TGCAGTGCTAGGCCAGGTTCCTATGGCTACACCTTC,CSARPGSYGYTF,TRBV20-1,-,-,TRBJ1-2
TGCAGTGCTAGAAGCGGCGGGATCAACAATGAGCAGTTCTTC,CSARSGGINNEQFF,TRBV20-1,-,few,TRBJ2-1
TGCAGTGCTACAGACTACGACTCCTACAATGAGCAGTTCTTC,CSATDYDSYNEQFF,TRBV20-1,-,few,TRBJ2-1
TGTGCCAGCAGCTTAGCGGGAGGGAGGGCCGGGGAGCTGTTTTTT,CASSLAGGRAGELFF,TRBV7-2,TRBD2,-,TRBJ2-2
TGTGCCAGCAGCCACAGGAGCACCATGAACACTGAAGCTTTCTTT,CASSHRSTMNTEAFF,TRBV14,-,-,TRBJ1-1
TGCAGTGCTAGACCCGGTGGCTACCCAGGGTACGAGCAGTACTTC,CSARPGGYPGYEQYF,TRBV20-1,-,-,TRBJ2-7
TGCGCCAGCACCCCCGGGACTCTATATAATTCACCCCTCCACTTT,CASTPGTLYNSPLHF,TRBV4-3,-,-,TRBJ1-6
TGCAGTGCTAGAGATAGTGCCCGGCTAGCGGGAGGGGGTAACAATGAGCAGTTCTTC,CSARDSARLAGGGNNEQFF,TRBV20-1,TRBD2,-,TRBJ2-1
TGTGCCAGCAGTTCCCTCTATGGAGGGCTCACTGAAGCTTTCTTT,CASSSLYGGLTEAFF,TRBV12-3/TRBV12-4,-,few,TRBJ1-1
TGTGCCAGCAGCCCCAGTAATTATCAAGTAGGTACGCAGTATTTT,CASSPSNYQVGTQYF,TRBV12-3/TRBV12-4,-,-,TRBJ2-3
TGTGCCAGCAGCCCAAGGACAGGGATCGAGCAGCCCCAGCATTTT,CASSPRTGIEQPQHF,TRBV7-2,TRBD1,-,TRBJ1-5
TGTGCCATCAAGGAGGGCGCAAATGAAAAACTGTTTTTT,CAIKEGANEKLFF,TRBV10-3,-,-,TRBJ1-4
TGCAGTGCTAGAGGCCCAGGACTAGCGGGCAACTACGAGCAGTACTTC,CSARGPGLAGNYEQYF,TRBV20-1,TRBD2,few,TRBJ2-7
TGCAGTGCCGCGGGAGACCCCTACAATGAGCAGTTCTTC,CSAAGDPYNEQFF,TRBV20-1,TRBD2,-,TRBJ2-1
TGCGCCAGCAGCCAAGGCGTTAGCCTGGGGAATGAGCAGTTCTTC,CASSQGVSLGNEQFF,TRBV4-3,-,few,TRBJ2-1
TGTGCCAGCAGCCCCCGAGGGACTAGCAACACCGGGGAGCTGTTTTTT,CASSPRGTSNTGELFF,TRBV11-3,TRBD2,once,TRBJ2-2
TGTGCCAGCAGTTACCGGGGACTAGCGGCGAACACCGGGGAGCTGTTTTTT,CASSYRGLAANTGELFF,TRBV6-2/TRBV6-3,TRBD2,-,TRBJ2-2
TGCAGCGTTGTACCGGGACTCCCCGGGGAGCAGTTCTTC,CSVVPGLPGEQFF,TRBV29-1,-,-,TRBJ2-1
TGTGCCAGCAGCTATGACAGGGGGCCTAATGAAAAACTGTTTTTT,CASSYDRGPNEKLFF,TRBV7-2,TRBD1,few,TRBJ1-4
TGTGCCAGCAGTCGGGACAGGTACGAGCAGTACTTC,CASSRDRYEQYF,TRBV6-6,TRBD1,few,TRBJ2-7
TGTGCCAGCAGTTACTCGAGTGGGGGTGGCTACACCTTC,CASSYSSGGGYTF,TRBV6-6,-,few,TRBJ1-2
TGCAGTGCTAGAGGGGTCGGGAGGGCCCTCCCGTATCTCTACAATGAGCAGTTCTTC,CSARGVGRALPYLYNEQFF,TRBV20-1,TRBD2,many,TRBJ2-1
TGCAGTGCGAGAACAGTGAACTATGGCTACACCTTC,CSARTVNYGYTF,TRBV20-1,-,many,TRBJ1-2
TGTGCCAGCACCATGGGCGCCGGGACGGAAGAGACCCAGTACTTC,CASTMGAGTEETQYF,TRBV21-1,-,-,TRBJ2-5
TGTGCCAGCACCGAACCAGGGGTAGACAAAAACATTCAGTACTTC,CASTEPGVDKNIQYF,TRBV2,-,-,TRBJ2-4